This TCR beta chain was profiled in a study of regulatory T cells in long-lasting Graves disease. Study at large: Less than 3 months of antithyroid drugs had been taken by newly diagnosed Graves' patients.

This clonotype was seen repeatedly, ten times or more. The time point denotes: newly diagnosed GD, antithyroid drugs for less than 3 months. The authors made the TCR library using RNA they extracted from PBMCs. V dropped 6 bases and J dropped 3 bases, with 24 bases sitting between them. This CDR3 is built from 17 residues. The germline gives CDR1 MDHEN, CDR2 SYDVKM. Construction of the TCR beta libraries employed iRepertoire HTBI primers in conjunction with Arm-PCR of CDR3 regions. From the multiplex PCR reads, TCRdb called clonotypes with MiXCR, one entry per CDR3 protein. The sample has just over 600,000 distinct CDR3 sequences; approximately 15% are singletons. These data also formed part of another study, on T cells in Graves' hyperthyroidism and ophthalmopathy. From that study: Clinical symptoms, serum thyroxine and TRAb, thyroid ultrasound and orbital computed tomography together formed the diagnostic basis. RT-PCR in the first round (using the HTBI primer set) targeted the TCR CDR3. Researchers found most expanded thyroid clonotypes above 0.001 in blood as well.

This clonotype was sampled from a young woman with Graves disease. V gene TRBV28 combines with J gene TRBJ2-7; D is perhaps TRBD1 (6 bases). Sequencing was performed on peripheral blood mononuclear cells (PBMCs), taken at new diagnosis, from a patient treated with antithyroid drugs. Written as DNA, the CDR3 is TGTGCCAGCAGCAAATTAGGAGGACAGAGGACTTACTACGAGCAGTACTTC. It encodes CASSKLGGQRTYYEQYF. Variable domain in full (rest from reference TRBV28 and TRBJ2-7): DVKVTQSSRYLVKRTGEKVFLECVQDMDHENMFWYRQDPGLGLRLIYFSYDVKMKEKGDIPEGYSVSREKKERFSLILESASTNQTSMYLCASSKLGGQRTYYEQYFGPGTRLTVT.